This T cell receptor (beta chain) was captured in a study of OX40 agonist ivuxolimab in advanced cancers. In the study overall: Averaging around 60 years in age, with a range of roughly 20 to 80, the cohort was about 83% male.

V trimming: 5 bases; J trimming: 6 bases; junction bases outside the gene matches: 6. The CDR3 covers 15 residues. Germline V lookup: CDR1 SQVTM, CDR2 ANQGSEA. This clone was recorded only once. Produced via immunoSEQ multiplex PCR; TCRdb's table is partial and in-frame only. Of about 72,000 clones in the sample, about 87% were seen once. Sequencing used CD4+ or CD8+ T cells sorted from blood, obtained in a trial of the OX40 agonist ivuxolimab. This receptor was taken from an adult with an advanced solid tumor such as melanoma, head and neck, liver or kidney cancer. This chain joins TRBV29-1 and TRBJ2-2, with TRBD2 matching 13 bases. The CDR3 DNA follows: TGCAGCGTTACTAGGACTAGCGGGGGATCCGGGGAGCTGTTTTTT. This gives the protein CSVTRTSGGSGELFF.